This T cell receptor beta chain was obtained from a study of shared clonotypes between healthy human individuals. Study-wide background: The study enrolled a couple of women and a few men aged 18 to 49.

The germline CDR1 and CDR2 sequences are MNHNY and SVGAGI (reference sequence). Trimming pared 5 bases from V and 10 bases from J, leaving 9 bases between. This CDR3 is built from 12 residues. Sequenced by immunoSEQ multiplex PCR; TCRdb stores in-frame clones only, minus some. Here the sample spans approximately 640,000 clones, 55% to 75% being singletons. The sample consisted of memory CD4+ T cells sorted from blood. The subset was: CD45RA-negative fraction. This rearrangement joins TRBV6-6 to TRBJ1-6; a possible D gene is TRBD1 (5 bases). This sequence was found in a woman aged 30 to 39 in good health. Written as DNA, the CDR3 is TGTGCCAGCAGTCCCCCAGGGTCACCCCTCCACTTT. The encoded protein is CASSPPGSPLHF.